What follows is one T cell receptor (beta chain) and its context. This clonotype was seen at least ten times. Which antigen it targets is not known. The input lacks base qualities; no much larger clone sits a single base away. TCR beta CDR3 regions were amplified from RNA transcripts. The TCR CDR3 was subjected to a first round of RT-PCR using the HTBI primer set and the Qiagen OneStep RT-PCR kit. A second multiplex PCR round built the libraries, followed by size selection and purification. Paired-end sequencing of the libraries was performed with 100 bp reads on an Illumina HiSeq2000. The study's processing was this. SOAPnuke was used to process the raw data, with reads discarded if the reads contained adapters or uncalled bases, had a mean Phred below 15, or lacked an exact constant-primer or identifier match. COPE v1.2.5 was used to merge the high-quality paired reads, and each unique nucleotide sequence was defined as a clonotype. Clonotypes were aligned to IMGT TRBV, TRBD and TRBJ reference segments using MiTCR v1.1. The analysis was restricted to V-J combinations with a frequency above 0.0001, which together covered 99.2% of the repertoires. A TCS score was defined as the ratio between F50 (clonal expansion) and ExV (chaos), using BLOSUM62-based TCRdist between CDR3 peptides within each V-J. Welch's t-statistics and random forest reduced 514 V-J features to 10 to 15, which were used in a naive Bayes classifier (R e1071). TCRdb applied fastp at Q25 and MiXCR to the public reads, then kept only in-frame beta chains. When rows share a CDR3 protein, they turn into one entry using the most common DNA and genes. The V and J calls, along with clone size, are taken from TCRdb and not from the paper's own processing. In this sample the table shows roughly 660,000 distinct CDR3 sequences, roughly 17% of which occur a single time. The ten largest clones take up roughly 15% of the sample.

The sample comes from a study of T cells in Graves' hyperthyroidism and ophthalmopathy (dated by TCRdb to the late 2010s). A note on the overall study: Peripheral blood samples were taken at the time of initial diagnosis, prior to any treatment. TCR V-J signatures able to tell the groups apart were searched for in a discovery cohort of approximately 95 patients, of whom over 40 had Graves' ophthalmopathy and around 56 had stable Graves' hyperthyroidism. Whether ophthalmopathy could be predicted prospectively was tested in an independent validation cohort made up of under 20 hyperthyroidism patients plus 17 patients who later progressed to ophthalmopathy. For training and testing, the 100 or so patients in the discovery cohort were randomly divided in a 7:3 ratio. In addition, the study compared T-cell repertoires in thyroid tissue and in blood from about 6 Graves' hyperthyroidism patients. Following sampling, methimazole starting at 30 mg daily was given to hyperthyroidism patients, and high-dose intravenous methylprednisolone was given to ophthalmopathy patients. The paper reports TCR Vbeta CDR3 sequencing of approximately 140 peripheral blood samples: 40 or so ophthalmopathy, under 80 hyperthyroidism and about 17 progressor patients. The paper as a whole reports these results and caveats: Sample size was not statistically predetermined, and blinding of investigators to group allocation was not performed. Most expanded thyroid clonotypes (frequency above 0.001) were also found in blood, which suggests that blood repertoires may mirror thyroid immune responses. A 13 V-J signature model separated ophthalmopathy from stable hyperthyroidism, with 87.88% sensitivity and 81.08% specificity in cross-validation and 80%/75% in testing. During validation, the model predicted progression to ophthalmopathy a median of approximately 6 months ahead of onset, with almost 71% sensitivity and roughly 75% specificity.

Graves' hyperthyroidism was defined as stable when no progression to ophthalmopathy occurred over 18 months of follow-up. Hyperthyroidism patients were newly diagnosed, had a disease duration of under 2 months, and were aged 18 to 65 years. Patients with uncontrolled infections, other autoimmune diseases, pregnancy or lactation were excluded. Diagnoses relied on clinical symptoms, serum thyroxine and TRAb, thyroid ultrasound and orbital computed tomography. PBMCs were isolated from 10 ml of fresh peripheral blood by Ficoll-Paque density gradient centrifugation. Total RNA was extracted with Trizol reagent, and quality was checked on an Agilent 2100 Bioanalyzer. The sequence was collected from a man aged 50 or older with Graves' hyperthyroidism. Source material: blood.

In nucleotides, the sequence is TGTGCCAGCACCCCCGTCCTAGCGGAAGAGACCCAGTACTTC. It is translated as CASTPVLAEETQYF. Here the chain combines TRBV7-9 and TRBJ2-5, and 7 junctional nucleotides match TRBD2. In the germline V gene (reference sequence), CDR1 corresponds to SEHNR and CDR2 to FQNEAQ. The CDR3, from cysteine to phenylalanine, totals 14 residues. CDR3 DNA only is kept here, 42 bases in frame from base 1. Compared with germline, V lacks 7 bases and J lacks 3 bases; bases without a gene match: 8.